This entry describes one T cell receptor (beta chain). The data derive from a study of blood T cell repertoires in COVID-19. Background on the study: Sites in the United States, Italy and Spain provided acute and convalescent COVID-19 samples.

The CDR3 spans 17 residues. V trimming: 4 bases; J trimming: 6 bases; junction bases outside the gene matches: 11. Germline CDR1 reads SGDLS; CDR2 reads YYNGEE. The method was immunoSEQ multiplex PCR; TCRdb's version includes in-frame clones alone and lacks a portion of them. There are around 250,000 clones in the sample; over 75% occur only once, and less than 10% lies in the top ten. This receptor was identified in a human donor in a cohort sampled during active COVID-19. V is TRBV9 and J is TRBJ1-6; TRBD1 matches 9 bases. The sample comprised peripheral blood. DNA of the CDR3: TGTGCCAGCAGCCCCGGGACAGGGTTGCTGGCTAATTCACCCCTCCACTTT. Its protein product is CASSPGTGLLANSPLHF.